Listed here are 5 T cell receptor beta chains from one sample, sequenced in a study of shared clonotypes between healthy human individuals. Measured with immunoSEQ multiplex PCR; TCRdb has only the in-frame clones, and not every one. The repertoire holds approximately 82,000 clones, with 50% to 70% as singletons. The source material was memory CD8+ T cells sorted from blood. Subset given: CD45RO+ cells pooled with CCR7-negative TemRA cells. The source of these receptors is a man aged 30 to 45 in good health.

As for this clone: A read error may explain this, as a much larger clone is one base away. The genes are TRBV11-3 and TRBJ1-5; D ambiguous. Trimming left V 0 bases short and J 0 bases short, with 6 bases between. Germline V gene sequence: CDR1 SGHNT, CDR2 YENEEA. The CDR3 totals 15 residues. The CDR3 here is CASSLEGYSNQPQHF. The CDR3 nucleotides read TGTGCCAGCAGCTTAGAGGGTTATAGCAATCAGCCCCAGCATTTT.

This clone has more than one count but fewer than ten. The chain uses TRBV5-1 and TRBJ2-1; D is unclear. The CDR3 loop spans 12 amino acids. Trimming left V 2 bases short and J 5 bases short, with 5 bases between. Germline V lookup: CDR1 SGHRS, CDR2 YFSETQ. DNA for the CDR3: TGCGCCAGCAGCTTCGCGGACAATGAGCAGTTCTTC. Its translation is CASSFADNEQFF.

This clone was counted only a few times. The rearrangement joins TRBV7-9 to TRBJ1-3; D gene unclear. The CDR3 loop spans 16 amino acids. Germline loops: CDR1 SEHNR, CDR2 FQNEAQ (reference sequence). V lost 5 bases and J lost 4, with 18 bases in between. CDR3 amino acids: CASSESWKGNGNTIYF. The CDR3 DNA is TGTGCCAGCAGCGAGTCATGGAAAGGCAACGGAAACACCATATATTTT.

CDR3 nucleotide sequence: TGTGCCAGCAGCTTAGTAGAATATAGCGGACTAAGCTCCTACAATGAGCAGTTCTTC. Translating gives CASSLVEYSGLSSYNEQFF. The rearrangement links TRBV7-9 to TRBJ2-1; a possible D gene is TRBD2 (6 bases). The CDR3 runs 19 residues. V lost 1 base to trimming and J lost 0 bases, with 19 bases between them. Germline V lookup: CDR1 SEHNR, CDR2 FQNEAQ (reference sequence).

This clone qualifies as medium-sized (0.01 to 0.1%). The V gene is TRBV6-6, the J gene TRBJ1-2; 8 nucleotides align to TRBD1. Germline CDR1 reads MNHNY; CDR2 reads SVGAGI (reference sequence). Trimming cost V 2 bases and J 3 bases; bases outside gene matches: 8. CDR3 length: 16 residues. The CDR3 bases are TGTGCCAGCAGTTACCCATTTGTACAGGGGGACTATGGCTACACCTTC. This encodes CASSYPFVQGDYGYTF.